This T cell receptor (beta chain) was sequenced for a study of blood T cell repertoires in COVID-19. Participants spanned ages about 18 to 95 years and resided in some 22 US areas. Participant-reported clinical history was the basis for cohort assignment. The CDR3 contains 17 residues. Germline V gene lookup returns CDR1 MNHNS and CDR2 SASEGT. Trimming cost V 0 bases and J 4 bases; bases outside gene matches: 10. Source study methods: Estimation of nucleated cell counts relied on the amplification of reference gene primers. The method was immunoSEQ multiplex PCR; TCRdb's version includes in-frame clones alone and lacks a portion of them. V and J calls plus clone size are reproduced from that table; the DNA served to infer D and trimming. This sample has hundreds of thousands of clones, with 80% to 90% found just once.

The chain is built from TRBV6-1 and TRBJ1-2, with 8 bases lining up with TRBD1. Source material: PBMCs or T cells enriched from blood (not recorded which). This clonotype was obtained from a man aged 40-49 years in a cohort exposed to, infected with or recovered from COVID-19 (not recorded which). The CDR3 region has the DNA TGTGCCAGCAGTGAAGCCCAGGGGGCCTCATACTCCTATGGCTACACCTTC. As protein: CASSEAQGASYSYGYTF.